This T cell receptor (beta chain) was recovered during a study of shared T cell receptors in the human thymus (dated by TCRdb to the early 2020s). Turning to the overall study: The study examined how self-reactive, shared T-cell receptor alpha chains are generated in the human thymus.

Library generation was performed with the immunoSEQ multiplex PCR assay. In its TCRdb copy, this immuneACCESS table keeps in-frame sequences only and misses some clones. Where compared with another copy, unresolved V genes explain less than half of these, and the others have no known cause. The sample has 500,000 to 850,000 clones on record, about 89% of them singletons. The leading ten clones occupy about 0.0094% of the sample. Comments on this clone: Its antigen specificity is not known. Nothing much larger sits one base from this clone, and base qualities are not available.

V has 1 base trimmed and J has 0 bases trimmed; junction bases matching no gene number 10. CDR1 MNHEY and CDR2 SMNVEV were looked up in the germline V gene (reference sequence). The CDR3, from cysteine to phenylalanine, totals 18 residues. Only CDR3 DNA is held: 54 bases, read in frame from base 1. In addition, the sample was reused for a study of human thymus T cells. The second study, in turn, reports: Donors were immunologically healthy infants undergoing open corrective cardiac surgery for congenital heart defects in Finland. The thymus tissue came from surgical resects taken out during corrective cardiac surgery. Biased V and J gene segment usage appeared to be present in both thymic and peripheral blood repertoires. The related research found that thymic TCR repertoires overlapped highly between unrelated individuals. The study characterized TCR alpha and beta repertoires from fewer than ten infant thymus samples and four related peripheral blood samples. The cohort included over five male and two female infants, with donor ages spanning 7 to 244 days. Thymocytes were released mechanically from tissue and stored at -70 °C as pellets of 10-30 million cells. Genomic DNA was extracted from frozen cell pellets with a QIAsymphony instrument. The immunoSEQ multiplex PCR assay was used to amplify the TCRB and TCRAD loci from a standardized amount of quality-controlled genomic DNA. The V(D)J region was spanned by amplicons of a length sufficient to cover the CDR3 and to identify V and J genes. The amplicons were sequenced on an Illumina platform via the commercial immunoSEQ service. Primer bias and sequencing errors were corrected using previously described methods, and TCRAD and TCRB definitions followed the IMGT database. Analysis of the repertoires was done with immunoSEQ Analyzer 3.0 and VDJTools and included basic statistics, V/J segment usage, diversity estimates, rarefaction and pairwise overlap. Diversity was estimated using the Chao1, ChaoE, Efron-Thisted, Shannon and inverse Simpson indices, and was also estimated on datasets down-sampled to the size of the smallest sample. Repertoire overlap was assessed by strict matching of CDR3 nucleotide sequence, V gene and J gene, and clustering was done by Jaccard-based multidimensional scaling. On average, thymus samples gave around 810,000 unique TCRB clonotypes, whereas blood samples gave around 80,000.

Recombination joined TRBV27 with TRBJ1-1; 8 central bases correspond to TRBD1. The receptor comes from a boy less than two years old with a congenital heart defect. Donor details come from another sample of the same person, matched by shared clones. Sequenced: thymocytes. The DNA reads as follows: TGTGCCAGCAGTTTATTAGGGCAGGGGGCGGGTATGAACACTGAAGCTTTCTTT. Translated, this gives CASSLLGQGAGMNTEAFF.